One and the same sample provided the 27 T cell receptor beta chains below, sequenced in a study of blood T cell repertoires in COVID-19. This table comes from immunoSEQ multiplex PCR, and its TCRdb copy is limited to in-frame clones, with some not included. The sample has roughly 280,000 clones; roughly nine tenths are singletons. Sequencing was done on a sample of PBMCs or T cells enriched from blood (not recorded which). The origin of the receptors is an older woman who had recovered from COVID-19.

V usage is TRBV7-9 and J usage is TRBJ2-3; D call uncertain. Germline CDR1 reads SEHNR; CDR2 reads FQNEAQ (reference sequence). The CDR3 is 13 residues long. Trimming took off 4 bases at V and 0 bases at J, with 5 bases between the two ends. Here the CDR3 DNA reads TGTGCCAGCAGCTCGTCTAGCACAGATACGCAGTATTTT. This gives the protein CASSSSSTDTQYF. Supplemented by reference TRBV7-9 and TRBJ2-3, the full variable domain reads DTGVSQNPRHKITKRGQNVTFRCDPISEHNRLYWYRQTLGQGPEFLTYFQNEAQLEKSRLLSDRFSAERPKGSFSTLEIQRTEQGDSAMYLCASSSSSTDTQYFGPGTRLTVL.

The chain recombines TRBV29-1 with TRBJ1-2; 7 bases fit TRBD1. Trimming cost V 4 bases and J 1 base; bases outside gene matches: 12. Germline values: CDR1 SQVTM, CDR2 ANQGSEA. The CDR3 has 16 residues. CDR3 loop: CSVALSFGTDNYGYTF. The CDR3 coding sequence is TGCAGCGTTGCCCTCTCCTTCGGGACAGATAACTATGGCTACACCTTC.

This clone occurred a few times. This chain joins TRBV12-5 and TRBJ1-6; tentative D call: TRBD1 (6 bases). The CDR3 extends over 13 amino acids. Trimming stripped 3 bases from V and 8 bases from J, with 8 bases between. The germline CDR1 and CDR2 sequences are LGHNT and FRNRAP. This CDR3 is CASGFPGDSPLHF. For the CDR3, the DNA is TGTGCTAGTGGTTTCCCAGGGGATTCACCCCTCCACTTT.

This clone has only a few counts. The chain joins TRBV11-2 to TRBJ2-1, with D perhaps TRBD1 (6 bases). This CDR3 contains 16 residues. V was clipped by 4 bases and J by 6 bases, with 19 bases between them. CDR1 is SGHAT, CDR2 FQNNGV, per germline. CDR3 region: CASSYRDSIPGNEQFF. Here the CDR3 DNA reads TGTGCCAGCAGCTACAGGGATTCCATCCCCGGCAATGAGCAGTTCTTC.

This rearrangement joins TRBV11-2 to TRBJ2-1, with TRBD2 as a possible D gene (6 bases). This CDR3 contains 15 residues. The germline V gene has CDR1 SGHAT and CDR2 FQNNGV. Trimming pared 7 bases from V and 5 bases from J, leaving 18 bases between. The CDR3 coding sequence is TGTGCCAGCACCTGGTGGGCGGGAACAGACAATGAGCAGTTCTTC. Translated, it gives CASTWWAGTDNEQFF.

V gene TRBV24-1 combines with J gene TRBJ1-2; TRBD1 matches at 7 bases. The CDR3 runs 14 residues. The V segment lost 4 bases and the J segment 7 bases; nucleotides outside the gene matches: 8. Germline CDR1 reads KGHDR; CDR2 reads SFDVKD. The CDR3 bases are TGTGCCACCAGTGACCCCGGAAGGGACAGTGGCTACACCTTC. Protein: CATSDPGRDSGYTF.

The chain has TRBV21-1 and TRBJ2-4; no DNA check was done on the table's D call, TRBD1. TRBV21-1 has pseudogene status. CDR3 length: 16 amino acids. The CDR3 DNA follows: TGTGCCAGCAGCAAAAAAGGGCAGGGATCCAAAAACATTCAGTACTTC. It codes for CASSKKGQGSKNIQYF.

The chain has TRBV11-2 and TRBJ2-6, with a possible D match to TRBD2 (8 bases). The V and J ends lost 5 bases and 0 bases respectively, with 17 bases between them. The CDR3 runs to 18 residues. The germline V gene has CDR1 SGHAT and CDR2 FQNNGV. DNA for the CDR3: TGTGCCAGCAGCCGCTTAGCGGGACAGAACTCTGGGGCCAACGTCCTGACTTTC. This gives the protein CASSRLAGQNSGANVLTF.

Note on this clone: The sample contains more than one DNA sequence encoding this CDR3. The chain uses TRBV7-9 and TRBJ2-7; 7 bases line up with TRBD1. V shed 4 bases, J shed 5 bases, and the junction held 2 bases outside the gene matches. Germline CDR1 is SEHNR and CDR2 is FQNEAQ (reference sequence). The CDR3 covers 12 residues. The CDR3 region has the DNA TGTGCCAGCAGCTCAACAGGGGACGAGCAGTACTTC. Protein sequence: CASSSTGDEQYF.

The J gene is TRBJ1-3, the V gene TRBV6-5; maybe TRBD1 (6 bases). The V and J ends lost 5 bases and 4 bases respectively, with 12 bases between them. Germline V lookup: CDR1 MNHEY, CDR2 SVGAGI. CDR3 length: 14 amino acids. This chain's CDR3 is CASSRTGPGNTIYF. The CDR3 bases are TGTGCCAGCAGTCGCACAGGGCCCGGAAACACCATATATTTT.

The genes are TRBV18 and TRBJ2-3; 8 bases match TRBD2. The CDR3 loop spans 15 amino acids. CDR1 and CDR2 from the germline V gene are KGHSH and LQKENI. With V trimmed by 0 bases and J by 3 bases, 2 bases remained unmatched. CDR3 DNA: TGTGCCAGCTCACCACCCGCGGGAGGTACAGATACGCAGTATTTT. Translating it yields CASSPPAGGTDTQYF.

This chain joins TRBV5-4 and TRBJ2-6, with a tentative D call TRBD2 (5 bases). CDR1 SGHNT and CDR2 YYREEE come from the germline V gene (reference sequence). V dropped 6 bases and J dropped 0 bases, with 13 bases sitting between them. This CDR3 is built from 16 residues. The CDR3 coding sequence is TGTGCCAGCACACCCGGCGCGGGCTCTGGGGCCAACGTCCTGACTTTC. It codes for CASTPGAGSGANVLTF.

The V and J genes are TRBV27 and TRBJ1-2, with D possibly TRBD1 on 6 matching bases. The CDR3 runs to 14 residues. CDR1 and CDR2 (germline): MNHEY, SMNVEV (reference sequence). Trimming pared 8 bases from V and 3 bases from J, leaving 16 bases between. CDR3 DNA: TGTGCCAGCTGCCCAATCAGGGGCGACTATGGCTACACCTTC. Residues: CASCPIRGDYGYTF.

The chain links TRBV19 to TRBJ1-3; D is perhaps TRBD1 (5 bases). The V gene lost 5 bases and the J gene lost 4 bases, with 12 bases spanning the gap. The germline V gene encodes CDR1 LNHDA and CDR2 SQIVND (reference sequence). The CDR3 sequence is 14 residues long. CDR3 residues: CASSARASGNTIYF. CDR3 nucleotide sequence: TGTGCCAGTAGTGCCAGGGCGAGCGGAAACACCATATATTTT. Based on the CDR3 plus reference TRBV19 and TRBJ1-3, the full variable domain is DGGITQSPKYLFRKEGQNVTLSCEQNLNHDAMYWYRQDPGQGLRLIYYSQIVNDFQKGDIAEGYSVSREKKESFPLTVTSAQKNPTAFYLCASSARASGNTIYFGEGSWLTVV.

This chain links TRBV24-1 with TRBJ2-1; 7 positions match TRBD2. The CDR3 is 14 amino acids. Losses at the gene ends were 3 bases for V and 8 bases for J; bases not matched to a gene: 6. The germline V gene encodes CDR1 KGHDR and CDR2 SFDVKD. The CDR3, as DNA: TGTGCCACCAGTGATGCTGGCGGGAGCGATGAGCAGTTCTTC. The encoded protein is CATSDAGGSDEQFF.

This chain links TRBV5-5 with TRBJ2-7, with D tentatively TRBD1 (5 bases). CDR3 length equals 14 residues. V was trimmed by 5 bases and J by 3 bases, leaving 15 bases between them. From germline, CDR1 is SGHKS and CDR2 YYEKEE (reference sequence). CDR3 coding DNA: TGTGCCAGCAGTAACATCCAGGGTGTCTACGAGCAGTACTTC. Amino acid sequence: CASSNIQGVYEQYF.

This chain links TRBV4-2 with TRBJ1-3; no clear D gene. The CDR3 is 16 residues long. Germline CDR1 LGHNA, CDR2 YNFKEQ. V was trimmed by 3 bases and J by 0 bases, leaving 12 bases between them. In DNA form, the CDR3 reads TGTGCCAGCAGCCATCTCGACGGAGGCTCTGGAAACACCATATATTTT. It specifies CASSHLDGGSGNTIYF.

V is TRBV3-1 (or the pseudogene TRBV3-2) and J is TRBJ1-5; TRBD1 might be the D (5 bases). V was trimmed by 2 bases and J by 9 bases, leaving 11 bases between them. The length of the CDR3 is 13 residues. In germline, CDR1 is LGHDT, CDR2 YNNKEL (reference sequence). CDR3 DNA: TGTGCCAGCAGCCAATCGGAAGGGGTGCCCCAGCATTTT. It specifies CASSQSEGVPQHF.

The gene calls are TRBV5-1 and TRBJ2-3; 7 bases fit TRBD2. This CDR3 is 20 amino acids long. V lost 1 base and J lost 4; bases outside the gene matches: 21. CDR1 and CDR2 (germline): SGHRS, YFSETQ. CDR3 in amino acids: CASSLFFRDYLDRSPDTQYF. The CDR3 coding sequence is TGCGCCAGCAGCTTGTTCTTCCGGGACTACCTAGACCGATCCCCAGATACGCAGTATTTT.

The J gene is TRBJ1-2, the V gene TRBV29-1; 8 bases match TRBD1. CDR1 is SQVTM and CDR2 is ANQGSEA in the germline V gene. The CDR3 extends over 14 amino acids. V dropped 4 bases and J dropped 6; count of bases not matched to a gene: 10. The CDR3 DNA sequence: TGCAGCGTTGTGGGTGGACAGGGAGGAGATGGCTACACCTTC. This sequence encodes CSVVGGQGGDGYTF.

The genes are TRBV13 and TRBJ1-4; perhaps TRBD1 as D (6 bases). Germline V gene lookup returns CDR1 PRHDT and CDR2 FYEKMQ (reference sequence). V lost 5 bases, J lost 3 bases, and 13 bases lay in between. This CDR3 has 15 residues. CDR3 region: CASSLRQAPNEKLFF. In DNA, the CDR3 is TGTGCCAGCAGCCTAAGACAGGCGCCTAATGAAAAACTGTTTTTT.

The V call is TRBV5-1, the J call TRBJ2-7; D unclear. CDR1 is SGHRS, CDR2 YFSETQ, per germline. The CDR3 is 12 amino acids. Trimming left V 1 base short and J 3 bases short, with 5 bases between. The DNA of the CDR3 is TGCGCCAGCAGCTTGTCAGACTACGAGCAGTACTTC. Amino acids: CASSLSDYEQYF. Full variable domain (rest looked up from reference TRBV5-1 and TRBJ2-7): KAGVTQTPRYLIKTRGQQVTLSCSPISGHRSVSWYQQTPGQGLQFLFEYFSETQRNKGNFPGRFSGRQFSNSRSEMNVSTLELGDSALYLCASSLSDYEQYFGPGTRLTVT.

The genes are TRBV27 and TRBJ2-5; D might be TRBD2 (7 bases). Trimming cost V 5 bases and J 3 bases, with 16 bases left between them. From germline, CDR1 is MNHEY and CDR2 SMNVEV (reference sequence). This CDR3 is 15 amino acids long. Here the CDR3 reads CASSTSREGEETQYF. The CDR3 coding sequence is TGTGCCAGCAGTACATCAAGGGAGGGGGAAGAGACCCAGTACTTC.

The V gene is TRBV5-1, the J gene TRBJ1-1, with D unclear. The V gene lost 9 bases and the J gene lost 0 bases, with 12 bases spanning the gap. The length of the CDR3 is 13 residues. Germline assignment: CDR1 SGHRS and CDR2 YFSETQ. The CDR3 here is CATAVSMNTEAFF. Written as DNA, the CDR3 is TGCGCCACCGCGGTATCTATGAACACTGAAGCTTTCTTT.

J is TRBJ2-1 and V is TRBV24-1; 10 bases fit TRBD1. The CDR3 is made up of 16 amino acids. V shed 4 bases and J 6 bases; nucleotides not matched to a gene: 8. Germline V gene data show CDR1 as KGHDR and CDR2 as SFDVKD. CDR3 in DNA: TGTGCCACCAGTGAGCAGGGACAGGGGTTCGGCAATGAGCAGTTCTTC. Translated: CATSEQGQGFGNEQFF.

The CDR3 bases are TGTGCCAGCAGTTCGATTACAGGGGGATGGAGCTATGGCTACACCTTC. It codes for CASSSITGGWSYGYTF. The J gene is TRBJ1-2, the V gene TRBV28; 8 bases are a match to TRBD1. This CDR3 has 16 residues. In germline, CDR1 is MDHEN, CDR2 SYDVKM. The V gene end was trimmed by 4 bases and the J gene end by 4 bases; junction bases not matched to a gene: 11.

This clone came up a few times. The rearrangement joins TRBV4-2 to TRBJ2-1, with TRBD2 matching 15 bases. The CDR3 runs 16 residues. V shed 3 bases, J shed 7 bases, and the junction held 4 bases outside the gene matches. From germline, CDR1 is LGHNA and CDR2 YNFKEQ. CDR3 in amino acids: CASSHSGTSGRNEQFF. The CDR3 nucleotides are TGTGCCAGCAGCCATTCCGGGACTAGCGGGAGGAATGAGCAGTTCTTC.